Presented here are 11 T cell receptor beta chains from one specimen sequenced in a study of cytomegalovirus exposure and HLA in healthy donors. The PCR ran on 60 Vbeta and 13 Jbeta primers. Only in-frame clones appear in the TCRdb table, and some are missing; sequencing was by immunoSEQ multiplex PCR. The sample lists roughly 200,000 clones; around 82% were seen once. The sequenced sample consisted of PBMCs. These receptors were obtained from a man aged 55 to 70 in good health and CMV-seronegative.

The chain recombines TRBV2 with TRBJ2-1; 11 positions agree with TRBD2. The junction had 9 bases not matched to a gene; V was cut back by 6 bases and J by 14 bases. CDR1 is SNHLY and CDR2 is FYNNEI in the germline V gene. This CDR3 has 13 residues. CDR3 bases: TGTGCCAGCAGCCCGACTAGCGGGGTTGTAGAGTTCTTC. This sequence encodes CASSPTSGVVEFF.

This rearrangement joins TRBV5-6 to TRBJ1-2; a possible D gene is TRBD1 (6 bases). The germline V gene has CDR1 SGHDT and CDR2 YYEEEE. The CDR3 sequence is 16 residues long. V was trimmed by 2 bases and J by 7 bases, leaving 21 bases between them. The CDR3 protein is CASSFRTVGTDIGYTF. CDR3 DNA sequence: TGTGCCAGCAGCTTTCGGACAGTGGGGACCGATATTGGCTACACCTTC.

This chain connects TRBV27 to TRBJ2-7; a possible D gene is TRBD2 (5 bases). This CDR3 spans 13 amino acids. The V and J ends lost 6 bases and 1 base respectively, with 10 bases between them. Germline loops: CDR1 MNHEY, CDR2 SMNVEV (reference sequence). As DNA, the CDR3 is TGTGCCAGCAGCCCTACTAGTTCCTACGAGCAGTACTTC. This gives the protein CASSPTSSYEQYF.

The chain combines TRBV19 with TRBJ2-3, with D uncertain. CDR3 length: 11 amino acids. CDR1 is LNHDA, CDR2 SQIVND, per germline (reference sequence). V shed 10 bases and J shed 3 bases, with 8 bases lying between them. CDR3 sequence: CATARTDTQYF. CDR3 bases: TGTGCCACCGCCAGGACAGATACGCAGTATTTT.

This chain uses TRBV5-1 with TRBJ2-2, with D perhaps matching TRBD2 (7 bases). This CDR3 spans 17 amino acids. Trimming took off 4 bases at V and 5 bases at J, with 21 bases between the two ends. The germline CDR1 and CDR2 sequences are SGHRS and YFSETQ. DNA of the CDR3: TGCGCCAGCAGCCGAACCCCGGGGGGCGTATGGACCGGGGAGCTGTTTTTT. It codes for CASSRTPGGVWTGELFF.

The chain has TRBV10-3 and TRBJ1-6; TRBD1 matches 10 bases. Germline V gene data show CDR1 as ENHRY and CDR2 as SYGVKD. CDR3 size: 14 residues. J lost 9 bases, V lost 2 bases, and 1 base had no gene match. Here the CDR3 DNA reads TGTGCCATCAGTGAGGGGGACAGGGGTTCACCCCTCCACTTT. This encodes CAISEGDRGSPLHF.

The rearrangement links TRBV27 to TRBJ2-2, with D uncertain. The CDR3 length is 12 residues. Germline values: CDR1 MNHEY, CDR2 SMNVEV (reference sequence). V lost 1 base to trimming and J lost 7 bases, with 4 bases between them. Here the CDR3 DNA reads TGTGCCAGCAGTTTATTCGGCGGGGAGCTGTTTTTT. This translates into CASSLFGGELFF.

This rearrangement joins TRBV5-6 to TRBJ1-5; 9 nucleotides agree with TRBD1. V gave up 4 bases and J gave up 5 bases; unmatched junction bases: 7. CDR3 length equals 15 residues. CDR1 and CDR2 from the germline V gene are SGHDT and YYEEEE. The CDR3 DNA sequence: TGTGCCAGCAGCATAACAGGGGGCGGTCATCAGCCCCAGCATTTT. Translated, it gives CASSITGGGHQPQHF. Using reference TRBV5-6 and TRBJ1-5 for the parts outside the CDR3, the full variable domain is DAGVTQSPTHLIKTRGQQVTLRCSPKSGHDTVSWYQQALGQGPQFIFQYYEEEERQRGNFPDRFSGHQFPNYSSELNVNALLLGDSALYLCASSITGGGHQPQHFGDGTRLSIL.

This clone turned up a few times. Here the CDR3 DNA reads TGTGCCAGCAGCGCCCTTGGGACAGGGACGAATGAGCAGTTCTTC. Its protein product is CASSALGTGTNEQFF. The chain links TRBV6-1 to TRBJ2-1, with TRBD1 matching 9 bases. CDR1 is MNHNS, CDR2 SASEGT, per germline. This CDR3 has 15 residues. V lost 6 bases to trimming and J lost 7 bases; unmatched junction nucleotides: 10.

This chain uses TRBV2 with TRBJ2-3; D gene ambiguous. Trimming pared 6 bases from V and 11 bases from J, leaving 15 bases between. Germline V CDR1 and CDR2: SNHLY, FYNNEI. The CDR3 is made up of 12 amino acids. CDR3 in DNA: TGTGCCAGCAGACCCACTACCGAGAAGCAGTATTTT. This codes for CASRPTTEKQYF. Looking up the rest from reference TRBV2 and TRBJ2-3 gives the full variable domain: EPEVTQTPSHQVTQMGQEVILRCVPISNHLYFYWYRQILGQKVEFLVSFYNNEISEKSEIFDDQFSVERPDGSNFTLKIRSTKLEDSAMYFCASRPTTEKQYFGPGTRLTVL.

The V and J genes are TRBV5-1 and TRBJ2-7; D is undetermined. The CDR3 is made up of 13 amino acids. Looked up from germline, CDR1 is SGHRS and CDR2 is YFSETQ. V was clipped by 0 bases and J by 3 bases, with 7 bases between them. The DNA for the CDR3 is TGCGCCAGCAGCTTGGGCCAGATCTACGAGCAGTACTTC. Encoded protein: CASSLGQIYEQYF.